This T cell receptor beta chain was sequenced in a study of CD8+ T cells in alopecia areata. Study outcomes and limitations: In scalp and blood, many expanded lesional clones persisted during tofacitinib. Patients shared TCRs less clearly than mice did, possibly owing to HLA.

Notes on this clone: Its target is unknown.

Treatment indicated: oral pan-JAK inhibitor, 5-10 mg twice daily. With 5 bases clipped from V and 8 bases from J, the junction kept 13 bases outside the gene matches. CDR1 is SEHNR and CDR2 is FQNEAQ in the germline V gene (reference sequence). The CDR3 totals 15 residues. RNA was extracted and reverse transcribed into cDNA as the sequencing template. Data came from immunoSEQ multiplex PCR; TCRdb stores just in-frame clones and leaves some out. The sample yields 90,000 to 120,000 clones, around 83% seen once. This rearrangement joins TRBV7-9 to TRBJ2-3, with 7 bases that match TRBD2. The receptor's source is a human donor with alopecia areata. The specimen was CD8+ T cells sorted from blood, collected at week 24, from a patient treated with tofacitinib. The chain's CDR3 is CASSAGLAAKGTQYF. Written as DNA, the CDR3 is TGTGCCAGCAGCGCCGGTCTAGCGGCCAAGGGTACGCAGTATTTT.